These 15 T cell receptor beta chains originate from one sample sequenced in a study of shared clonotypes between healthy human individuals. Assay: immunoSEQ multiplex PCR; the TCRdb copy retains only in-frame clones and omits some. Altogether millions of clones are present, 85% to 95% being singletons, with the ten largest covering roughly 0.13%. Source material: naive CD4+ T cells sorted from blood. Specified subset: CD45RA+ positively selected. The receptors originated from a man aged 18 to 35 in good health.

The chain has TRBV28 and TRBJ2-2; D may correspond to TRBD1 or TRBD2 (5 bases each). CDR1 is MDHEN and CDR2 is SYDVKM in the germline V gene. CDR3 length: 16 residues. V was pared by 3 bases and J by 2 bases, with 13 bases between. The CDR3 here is CASSFPGRPNTGELFF. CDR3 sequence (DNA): TGTGCCAGCAGTTTCCCAGGGAGACCTAACACCGGGGAGCTGTTTTTT.

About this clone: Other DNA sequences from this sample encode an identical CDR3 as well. The CDR3: CASSFTGGTDTQYF. Here the CDR3 DNA reads TGCGCCAGCAGCTTCACAGGGGGAACAGATACGCAGTATTTT. The chain carries TRBV5-1 and TRBJ2-3; the match to TRBD1 covers 8 bases. The germline V gene has CDR1 SGHRS and CDR2 YFSETQ. The V segment lost 2 bases and the J segment 3 bases; nucleotides outside the gene matches: 2. CDR3 length equals 14 residues.

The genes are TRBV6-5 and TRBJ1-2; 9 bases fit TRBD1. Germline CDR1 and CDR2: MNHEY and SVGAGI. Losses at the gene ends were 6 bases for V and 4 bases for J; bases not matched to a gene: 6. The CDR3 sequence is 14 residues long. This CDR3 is CASSHRGRAYGYTF. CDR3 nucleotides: TGTGCCAGCAGCCACAGGGGGCGAGCCTATGGCTACACCTTC.

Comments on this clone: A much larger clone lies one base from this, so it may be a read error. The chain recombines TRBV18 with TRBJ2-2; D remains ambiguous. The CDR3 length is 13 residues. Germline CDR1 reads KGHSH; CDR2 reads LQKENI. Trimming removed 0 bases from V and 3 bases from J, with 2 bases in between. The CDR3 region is CASSPPYTGELFF. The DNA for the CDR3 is TGTGCCAGCTCACCACCGTACACCGGGGAGCTGTTTTTT.

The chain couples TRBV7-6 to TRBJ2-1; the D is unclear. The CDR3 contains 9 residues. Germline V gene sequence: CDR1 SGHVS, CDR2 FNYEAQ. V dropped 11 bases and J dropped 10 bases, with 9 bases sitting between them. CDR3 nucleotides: TGTGCCCAGCAGGAGGAGCAGTTCTTC. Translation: CAQQEEQFF.

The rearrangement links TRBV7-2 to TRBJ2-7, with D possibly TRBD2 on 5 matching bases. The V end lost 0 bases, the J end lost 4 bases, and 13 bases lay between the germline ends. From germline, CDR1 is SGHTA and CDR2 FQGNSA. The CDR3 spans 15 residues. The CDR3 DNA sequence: TGTGCCAGCAGCTTAGCGGTGAACGGGGAGTACGAGCAGTACTTC. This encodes CASSLAVNGEYEQYF. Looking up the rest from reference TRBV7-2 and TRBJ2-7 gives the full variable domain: GAGVSQSPSNKVTEKGKDVELRCDPISGHTALYWYRQSLGQGLEFLIYFQGNSAPDKSGLPSDRFSAERTGGSVSTLTIQRTQQEDSAVYLCASSLAVNGEYEQYFGPGTRLTVT.

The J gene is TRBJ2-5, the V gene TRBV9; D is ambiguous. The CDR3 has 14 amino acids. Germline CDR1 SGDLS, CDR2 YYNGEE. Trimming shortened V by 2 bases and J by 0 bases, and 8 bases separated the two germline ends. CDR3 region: CASSVDMYQETQYF. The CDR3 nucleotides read TGTGCCAGCAGCGTCGACATGTACCAAGAGACCCAGTACTTC.

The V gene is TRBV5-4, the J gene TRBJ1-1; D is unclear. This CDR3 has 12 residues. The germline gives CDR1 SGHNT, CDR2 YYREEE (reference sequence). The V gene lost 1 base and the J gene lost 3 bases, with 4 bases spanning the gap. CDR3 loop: CASSLSDTEAFF. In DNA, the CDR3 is TGTGCCAGCAGCTTGAGTGACACTGAAGCTTTCTTT. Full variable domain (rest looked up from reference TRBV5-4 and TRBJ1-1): ETGVTQSPTHLIKTRGQQVTLRCSSQSGHNTVSWYQQALGQGPQFIFQYYREEENGRGNFPPRFSGLQFPNYSSELNVNALELDDSALYLCASSLSDTEAFFGQGTRLTVV.

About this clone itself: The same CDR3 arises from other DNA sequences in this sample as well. The CDR3 here is CASSSDRGQPQHF. DNA of the CDR3: TGTGCCAGCAGCTCCGACAGGGGTCAGCCCCAGCATTTT. This chain uses TRBV7-2 with TRBJ1-5, with 8 bases fitting TRBD1. Germline CDR1 and CDR2: SGHTA and FQGNSA. With V trimmed by 4 bases and J by 6 bases, 2 bases remained unmatched. This CDR3 is 13 amino acids long.

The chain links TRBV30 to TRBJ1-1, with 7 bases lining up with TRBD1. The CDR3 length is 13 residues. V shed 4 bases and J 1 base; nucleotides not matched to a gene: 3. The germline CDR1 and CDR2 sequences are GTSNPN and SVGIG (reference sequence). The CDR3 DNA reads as TGTGCCTGGATCCGACAGGGGAACACTGAAGCTTTCTTT. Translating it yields CAWIRQGNTEAFF.

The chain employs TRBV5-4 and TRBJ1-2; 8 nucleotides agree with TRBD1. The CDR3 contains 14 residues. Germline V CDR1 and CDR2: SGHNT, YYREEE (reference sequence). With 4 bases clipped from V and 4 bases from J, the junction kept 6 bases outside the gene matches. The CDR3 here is CASSAGGWSYGYTF. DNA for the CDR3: TGTGCCAGCAGCGCAGGGGGCTGGAGCTATGGCTACACCTTC.

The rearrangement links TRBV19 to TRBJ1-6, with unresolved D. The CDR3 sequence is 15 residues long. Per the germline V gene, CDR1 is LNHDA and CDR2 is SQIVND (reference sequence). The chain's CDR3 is CVPAGGHSYNSPLHF. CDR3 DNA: TGTGTCCCGGCAGGCGGCCACTCCTATAATTCACCCCTCCACTTT.

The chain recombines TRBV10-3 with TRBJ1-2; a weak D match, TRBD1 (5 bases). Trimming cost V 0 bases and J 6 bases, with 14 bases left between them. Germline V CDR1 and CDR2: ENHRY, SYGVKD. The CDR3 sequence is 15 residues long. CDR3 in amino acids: CAISESRGGNDGYTF. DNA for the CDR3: TGTGCCATCAGTGAGTCGAGGGGAGGGAATGATGGCTACACCTTC.

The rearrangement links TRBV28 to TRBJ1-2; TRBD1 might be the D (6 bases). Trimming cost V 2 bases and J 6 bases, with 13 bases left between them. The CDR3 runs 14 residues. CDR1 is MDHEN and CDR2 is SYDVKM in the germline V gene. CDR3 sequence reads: CASSLMGARDGYTF. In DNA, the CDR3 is TGTGCCAGCAGTTTAATGGGGGCGCGGGATGGCTACACCTTC.

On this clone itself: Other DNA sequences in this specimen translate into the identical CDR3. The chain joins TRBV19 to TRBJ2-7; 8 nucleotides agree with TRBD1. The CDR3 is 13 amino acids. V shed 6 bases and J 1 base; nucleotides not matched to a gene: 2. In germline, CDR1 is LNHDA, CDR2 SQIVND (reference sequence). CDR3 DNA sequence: TGTGCCAGTAGAGGACAGGGATCCTACGAGCAGTACTTC. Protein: CASRGQGSYEQYF.